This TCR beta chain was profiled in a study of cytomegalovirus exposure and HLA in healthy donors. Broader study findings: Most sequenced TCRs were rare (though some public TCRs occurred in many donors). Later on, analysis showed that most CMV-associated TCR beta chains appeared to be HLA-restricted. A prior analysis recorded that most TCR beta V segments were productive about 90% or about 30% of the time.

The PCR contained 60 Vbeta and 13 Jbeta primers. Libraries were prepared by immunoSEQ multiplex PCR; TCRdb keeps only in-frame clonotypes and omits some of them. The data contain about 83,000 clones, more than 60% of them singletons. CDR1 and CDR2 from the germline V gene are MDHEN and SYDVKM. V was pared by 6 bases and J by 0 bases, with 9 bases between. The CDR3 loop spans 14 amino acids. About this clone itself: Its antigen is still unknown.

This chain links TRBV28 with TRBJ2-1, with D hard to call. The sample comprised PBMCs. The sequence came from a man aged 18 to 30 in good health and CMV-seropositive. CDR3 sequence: CASSKTISYNEQFF. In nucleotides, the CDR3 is TGTGCCAGCAGCAAAACAATCTCCTACAATGAGCAGTTCTTC.